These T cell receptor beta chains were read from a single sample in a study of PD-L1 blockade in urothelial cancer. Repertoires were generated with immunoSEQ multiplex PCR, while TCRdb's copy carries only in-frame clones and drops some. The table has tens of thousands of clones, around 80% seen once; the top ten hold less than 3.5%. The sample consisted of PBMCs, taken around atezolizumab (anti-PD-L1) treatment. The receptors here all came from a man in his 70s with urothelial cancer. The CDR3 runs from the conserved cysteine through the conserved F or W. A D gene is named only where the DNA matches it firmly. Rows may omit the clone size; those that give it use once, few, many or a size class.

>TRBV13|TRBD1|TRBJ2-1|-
TGTGCCAGCAGCTTAGGCCTGGGACAGGGGTACAATGAGCAGTTCTTC
CASSLGLGQGYNEQFF
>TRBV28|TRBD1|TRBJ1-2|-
TGTGCCAGCTCCCCCGAGGGGGCCGGTGGTTTGCAGGGCTACACCTTC
CASSPEGAGGLQGYTF
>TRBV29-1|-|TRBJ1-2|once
TGCAGCGTCGGGGGGGGTTCGTCTGGCTACACCTTC
CSVGGGSSGYTF
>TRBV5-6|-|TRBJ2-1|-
TGTGCCAGCAGCTCCCTTGGTAGGGGTAAATCCTACAATGAGCAGTTCTTC
CASSSLGRGKSYNEQFF
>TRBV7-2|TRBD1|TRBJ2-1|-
TGTGCCAGCAGCTTAGCCCCGGGACAGGTAAATGAGCAGTTCTTC
CASSLAPGQVNEQFF
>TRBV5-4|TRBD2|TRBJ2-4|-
TGTGCCAGCAGCTTTGGGCAGCGGGGGATTAAAAACATTCAGTACTTC
CASSFGQRGIKNIQYF
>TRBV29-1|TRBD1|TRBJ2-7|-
TGCAGCGCCGTGGACAGGGTCTACGAGCAGTACTTC
CSAVDRVYEQYF
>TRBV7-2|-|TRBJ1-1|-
TGTGCCAGCAGCTTAACAGGGTGGGCTTTCTTT
CASSLTGWAFF
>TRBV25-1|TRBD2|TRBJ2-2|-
TGTGCCAGCATAGCGGGCTTGGACACCGGGGAGCTGTTTTTT
CASIAGLDTGELFF
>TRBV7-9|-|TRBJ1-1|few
TGTGCCAGCAGCAAAGGAGGCACTGAAGCTTTCTTT
CASSKGGTEAFF
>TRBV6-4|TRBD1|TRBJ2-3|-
TGTGCCAGCAGTGACGGGACAGGGGGACCAGATACGCAGTATTTT
CASSDGTGGPDTQYF
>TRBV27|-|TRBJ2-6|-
TGTGCCAGCACCACGTACGGGGACTCTGGGGCCAACGTCCTGACTTTC
CASTTYGDSGANVLTF
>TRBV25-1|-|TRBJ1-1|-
TGTGCCAGCAGTGAAGGTCTGCTGAACTCTGAAGCTTTCTTT
CASSEGLLNSEAFF
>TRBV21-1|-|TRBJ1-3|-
TGTGCCAGCAGCCCCCGGGACACCCTTTCCTCTGGAAACACCATATATTTT
CASSPRDTLSSGNTIYF
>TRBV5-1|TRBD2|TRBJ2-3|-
TGCGCCAGCAGCTCTTGGACTAGCCCAGATACGCAGTATTTT
CASSSWTSPDTQYF
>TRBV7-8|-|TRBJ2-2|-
TGTGCCAGCAGCTTTGGGCGAACCGGGGAGCTGTTTTTT
CASSFGRTGELFF
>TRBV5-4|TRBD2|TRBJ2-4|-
TGTGCCAGCAGCTTGCTAGGGGAGGGAAACATTCAGTACTTC
CASSLLGEGNIQYF
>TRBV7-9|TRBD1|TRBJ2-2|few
TGTGCCAGCAGCTGGGGACAGATGAACACCGGGGAGCTGTTTTTT
CASSWGQMNTGELFF
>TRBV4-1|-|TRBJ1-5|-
TGCGCCAGCAGCCAACCCTATCAGCCCCAGCATTTT
CASSQPYQPQHF
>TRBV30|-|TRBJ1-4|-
TGTGCCTGGAGTGTAGAGGTGGAAAAACTGTTTTTT
CAWSVEVEKLFF
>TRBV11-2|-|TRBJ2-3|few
TGTGCCAGCAGCTCCGGCCGGCGGGCAGATACGCAGTATTTT
CASSSGRRADTQYF
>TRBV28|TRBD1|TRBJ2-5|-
TGTGCCAGCAGTCCAGACAGGGGGGGCCCAAGGACCCAGTACTTC
CASSPDRGGPRTQYF
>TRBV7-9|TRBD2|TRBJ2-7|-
TGTGCCAGCAGCAATTTGCCGGGACTAGCGGGAGGAGGGTCCTACGAGCAGTACTTC
CASSNLPGLAGGGSYEQYF
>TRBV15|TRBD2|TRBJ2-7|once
TGTGCCACCAGCAGAGATTTACTAGCGGGAGGCGAGCAGTACTTC
CATSRDLLAGGEQYF
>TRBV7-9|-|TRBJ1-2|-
TGTGCCAGCAGCTTAGCGGGCGGCTACACCTTC
CASSLAGGYTF
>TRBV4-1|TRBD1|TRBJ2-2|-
TGCGCCAGCAGACGGGGACAGCCGATCGGGGAGCTGTTTTTT
CASRRGQPIGELFF
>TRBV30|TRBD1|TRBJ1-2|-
TGTGCCTGGGGTAAAAATGACAGGGGGGTGTCTGGCTACACCTTC
CAWGKNDRGVSGYTF
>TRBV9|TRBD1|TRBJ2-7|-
TGTGCCAGCAGCGTAGGACAGGGGCCATCCTACGAGCAGTACTTC
CASSVGQGPSYEQYF
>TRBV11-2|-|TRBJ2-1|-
TGTGCCAGCAGCCCGGGGCGGGGACCCTACAATGAGCAGTTCTTC
CASSPGRGPYNEQFF
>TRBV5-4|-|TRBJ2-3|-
TGTGCCAGCAGCTTTAGCATGGGAGATACGCAGTATTTT
CASSFSMGDTQYF
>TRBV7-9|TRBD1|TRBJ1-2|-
TGTGCCAGCAGCCCTAGGGGGCTCCATGGCTACACCTTC
CASSPRGLHGYTF
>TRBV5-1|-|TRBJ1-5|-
TGCGCCAGCAGCTTAGATTCTCAGATTAATCAGCCCCAGCATTTT
CASSLDSQINQPQHF
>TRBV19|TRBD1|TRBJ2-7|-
TGTGCCAGTAGTATAATGGGGCAGGGGGATTTCAACGAGCAGTACTTC
CASSIMGQGDFNEQYF
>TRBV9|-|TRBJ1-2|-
TGTGCCAGCAGCGTAGGGACAGCGACCAACTATGGCTACACCTTC
CASSVGTATNYGYTF
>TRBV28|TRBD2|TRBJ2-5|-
TGTGCCAGCAGTTTCTATCCGGGACTAGCAAAAGAGACCCAGTACTTC
CASSFYPGLAKETQYF
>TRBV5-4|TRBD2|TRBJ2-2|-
TGTGCCAGCAGCTTGGGACTAGCGGGAGGGCCGCCCGGGGAGCTGTTTTTT
CASSLGLAGGPPGELFF
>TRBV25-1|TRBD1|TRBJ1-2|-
TGTGCCAGCAGTGCCCAGGGGGGTTATGGCTACACCTTC
CASSAQGGYGYTF